These T cell receptor beta chains were read from a single sample in a study of T-cell memory formation after mild COVID-19. TCRdb reanalysed the 5' RACE reads using MiXCR and keeps one entry per CDR3 protein. The sample records approximately 40,000 distinct CDR3 sequences, roughly 10% being singletons. The sample taken for sequencing was PBMCs or a T cell subset sorted from them (not recorded which). All receptors derive from a man between 18 and 35 years old who had mild COVID-19 (a few samples of this study predate the infection). Cell type and time point are not known. Both conserved end residues are part of each CDR3. The D gene is left open where the match is weak. Only part of the rows carry a size: once, few, many, or a class if the clone is expanded.

TRBV20-1	TRBD1	TRBJ2-3	many	TGCAGTGCCCGACAGGGGGCCTTCACAGATACGCAGTATTTT	CSARQGAFTDTQYF
TRBV12-3/TRBV12-4	.	TRBJ1-2	few	TGTGCCAGCAGTTTAGCGGATGGGGACTACACCTTC	CASSLADGDYTF
TRBV6-2/TRBV6-3	TRBD2	TRBJ2-3	medium-sized	TGTGCCAGCAGTCGACCCCCGGGCGGGGGGGCAGATACGCAGTATTTT	CASSRPPGGGADTQYF
TRBV7-3	.	TRBJ2-1	medium-sized	TGTGCCAGCAGCGCCACCCTGGGCGAGCAGTTCTTC	CASSATLGEQFF
TRBV13	.	TRBJ2-3	.	TGTGCCAGCAGCTCCGGGGGAGAAGATACGCAGTATTTT	CASSSGGEDTQYF
TRBV29-1	.	TRBJ2-3	.	TGCAGCGTTGCGACAGGCAGGACAGATACGCAGTATTTT	CSVATGRTDTQYF
TRBV20-1	.	TRBJ1-1	many	TGCAGTGCTAGAGCTAGAGGGGGAAACACTGAAGCTTTCTTT	CSARARGGNTEAFF
TRBV6-5	.	TRBJ1-6	many	TGTGCCAGCAGTTACTCTTGGCTCTCCTATAATTCACCCCTCCACTTT	CASSYSWLSYNSPLHF
TRBV4-1	.	TRBJ1-1	many	TGCGCCAGCAGCCAAGCTGGTGGCAGGTCGACTGAAGCTTTCTTT	CASSQAGGRSTEAFF
TRBV20-1	.	TRBJ1-2	many	TGCAGTGCCACCGGGGGGGGAAGCCCATATGGCTACACCTTC	CSATGGGSPYGYTF
TRBV6-2/TRBV6-3	.	TRBJ2-6	many	TGTGCCAGCAGTTACCTCTATAGGTACACTGGGGCCAACGTCCTGACTTTC	CASSYLYRYTGANVLTF
TRBV6-6	TRBD1	TRBJ2-2	many	TGTGCCAGCAGTTACCCCTCTGGCAGGGGGCGAACCGGGGAGCTGTTTTTT	CASSYPSGRGRTGELFF
TRBV29-1	.	TRBJ2-2	.	TGCAGCGTGCTGGTCACCGGGGAGCTGTTTTTT	CSVLVTGELFF
TRBV3-1	TRBD2	TRBJ2-5	many	TGTGCCAGCAGCCAAGGTGCGACTAGCGGGGGAGAAGAGACCCAGTACTTC	CASSQGATSGGEETQYF
TRBV2	.	TRBJ2-3	medium-sized	TGTGCCAGCAGTGAAGTGCCAGGATGGGATACGCAGTATTTT	CASSEVPGWDTQYF
TRBV7-3	TRBD2	TRBJ2-1	many	TGTGCCAGCAGCCCCCACCGGGAGGGGGAATGGACTTACAATGAGCAGTTCTTC	CASSPHREGEWTYNEQFF
TRBV7-6	TRBD1	TRBJ1-5	few	TGTGCCAGCAGCGTCTTTGCAGGGGGCGCGGAGGTGCAGCCCCAGCATTTT	CASSVFAGGAEVQPQHF
TRBV9	TRBD1	TRBJ2-3	many	TGTGCCAGCAGCGTAGGGACAGGGGGCTGGACAGATACGCAGTATTTT	CASSVGTGGWTDTQYF
TRBV19	.	TRBJ2-3	few	TGTGCCAGCGGGGGCTTAACTAGCACAGATACGCAGTATTTT	CASGGLTSTDTQYF
TRBV29-1	.	TRBJ2-1	few	TGCAGCGTACGAGCGGTTGAGCAGTTCTTC	CSVRAVEQFF
TRBV7-9	.	TRBJ2-1	once	TGTGCCAGCAGCGAACGGAGGGGAGCTGGCTACAATGAGCAGTTCTTC	CASSERRGAGYNEQFF
TRBV7-9	TRBD2	TRBJ2-1	many	TGTGCCAGCAGAACGGGACTAGCGGGGGGGCGCGGGGAGCAGTTCTTC	CASRTGLAGGRGEQFF
TRBV7-2	.	TRBJ1-2	.	TGTGCCAGCAGCCCCGATGGATCTAACTATGGCTACACCTTC	CASSPDGSNYGYTF
TRBV6-5	.	TRBJ2-1	.	TGTGCCAGCAGTTCCGGGACGGAGCAGTTCTTC	CASSSGTEQFF
TRBV7-9	.	TRBJ2-1	hyperexpanded	TGTGCCAGCAGCCCAAGGGCAGGGAAGGGTGAGCAGTTCTTC	CASSPRAGKGEQFF
TRBV6-5	TRBD2	TRBJ2-3	many	TGTGCCAGCACCAGGCGGGGGGGCGTCAGCGATACGCAGTATTTT	CASTRRGGVSDTQYF
TRBV4-3	.	TRBJ1-3	medium-sized	TGCGCCAGCAGCCAAGATGGGGAATCCTCTGGAAACACCATATATTTT	CASSQDGESSGNTIYF
TRBV4-3	.	TRBJ1-1	few	TGCGCCAGCAGCCAAGAACGGATAACAAACGCTGAAGCTTTCTTT	CASSQERITNAEAFF
TRBV4-2	TRBD2	TRBJ2-3	many	TGTGCCAGCAGCCAAACTAGCGGGGGGCCAGATACGCAGTATTTT	CASSQTSGGPDTQYF
TRBV27	TRBD1	TRBJ1-1	medium-sized	TGTGCCAGCAGTTTTGAGGGACAGGGTCACACTGAAGCTTTCTTT	CASSFEGQGHTEAFF
TRBV7-2	TRBD2	TRBJ2-7	many	TGTGCCAGCAGCTTTCTAGCGGGGGGGCCGGGACAGTACTTC	CASSFLAGGPGQYF
TRBV25-1	TRBD2	TRBJ2-5	many	TGTGCCAGCAGTGACGGGGCTAGCGGGGGGCCGGGGGAGACCCAGTACTTC	CASSDGASGGPGETQYF
TRBV29-1	TRBD2	TRBJ2-1	many	TGCAGCGTTGAAGATTGGAGTAGCGGGGCGGGGGATGAGCAGTTCTTC	CSVEDWSSGAGDEQFF
TRBV14	.	TRBJ2-2	many	TGTGCCAGCAGTCTCCTAGAGACCGGGGAGCTGTTTTTT	CASSLLETGELFF
TRBV20-1	TRBD2	TRBJ2-7	.	TGCAGTGCTAGGTTGCGGGGGTCCTACGAGCAGTACTTC	CSARLRGSYEQYF
TRBV7-9	TRBD2	TRBJ2-7	.	TGTGCCAGCAGCTCCAAGGGCGGGAGGGCTTTCCACGAGCAGTACTTC	CASSSKGGRAFHEQYF
TRBV7-2	TRBD2	TRBJ2-5	many	TGTGCCAGCTCTATGGGAGGACTAGCGGGAGAGGAGACCCAGTACTTC	CASSMGGLAGEETQYF
TRBV5-1	.	TRBJ2-7	many	TGCGCCAGCAGCAGCACCTACGAGCAGTACTTC	CASSSTYEQYF
TRBV27	TRBD1	TRBJ1-1	many	TGTGCCAGCAGTCTCAGGGGGCGCTTAAGGCTGAACACTGAAGCTTTCTTT	CASSLRGRLRLNTEAFF
TRBV6-4	TRBD2	TRBJ2-1	many	TGTGCCAGCAGTGACTCGCAGCGGGGGACTTCTAATGAGCAGTTCTTC	CASSDSQRGTSNEQFF
TRBV6-1	.	TRBJ2-1	many	TGTGCCAGCAGTACTCCGTCCTACAATGAGCAGTTCTTC	CASSTPSYNEQFF
TRBV12-3/TRBV12-4	TRBD1	TRBJ1-1	many	TGTGCCAGCAGTTTAAGGGGGCCAGCTTTCTTT	CASSLRGPAFF